This T cell receptor (beta chain) was recorded in a study of Tregs in tolerant kidney transplant recipients. Per the germline V gene, CDR1 is SGHRS and CDR2 is YFSETQ. The CDR3 is 16 residues long. V lost 2 bases and J 0 bases, leaving 9 bases between the germline ends. CD4+CD25+CD127- Tregs, CD4+CD25- non-Tregs, CD4 and CD8 cells were sorted. Assay used: immunoSEQ multiplex PCR; TCRdb lists only in-frame clones, some missing. Of about 78,000 clones in the sample, around 93% were seen once. As concerns this clone: The antigen is undetermined.

Points from the study as a whole: Findings come from small patient numbers and require larger validation. Expanding Tregs on activated donor B cells appeared to best identify donor-specific TCRbeta clones. Donor-specific Treg expansion exceeded global Treg expansion in tolerant patients, suggesting antigen drive.

The clonotype originates from a human donor who received a combined kidney and bone marrow transplant. This chain uses TRBV5-1 with TRBJ2-6; the D gene is possibly TRBD1 (5 bases). The material was Tregs from blood, obtained before the transplant. As DNA, the CDR3 is TGCGCCAGCAGCTTAGACAGAGGCTCTGGGGCCAACGTCCTGACTTTC. It translates to CASSLDRGSGANVLTF.